A selection of T cell receptor beta chains follows, all from one sample in a study of T cells after yellow fever vaccination. One entry per CDR3 protein results from TCRdb running MiXCR on the 5' RACE reads. The table shows 230,000 or so distinct CDR3 sequences, with about 3.9% occurring only once. Sequenced material: PBMCs, taken 15 days after the yellow fever booster vaccination. Every receptor here comes from a man aged 18 to 29 who received the YFV17D yellow fever vaccine. Both conserved end residues are part of each CDR3. Each record gives: clone size, D gene, J gene, V gene, CDR3 DNA, CDR3 protein. D genes are given only for firm matches. Clone size is stated in some rows and not others, as once, few, many or a class when expanded.

>many|TRBD2|TRBJ2-5|TRBV7-2
TGTGCCGCCCGGGGGACTAGCGGGGCCCTGTACCAAGAGACCCAGTACTTC
CAARGTSGALYQETQYF
>many|NA|TRBJ1-5|TRBV11-2
TGTGCCAGCAGCTTAGATCGGGTTCAGCCCCAGCATTTT
CASSLDRVQPQHF
>many|TRBD1|TRBJ2-1|TRBV15
TGTGCCACCAGCAGAGATTCACAGGGGGGCGGTGAGCAGTTCTTC
CATSRDSQGGGEQFF
>many|NA|TRBJ1-2|TRBV7-2
TGTGCCAGCAGCTTATCCCGGACTCAATTCTATGGCTACACCTTC
CASSLSRTQFYGYTF
>many|NA|TRBJ1-2|TRBV9
TGTGCCAGCAGCTATCATGTAGCCCTTGCCAACTATGGCTACACCTTC
CASSYHVALANYGYTF
>many|NA|TRBJ1-4|TRBV5-1
TGCGCCAGCAGCTGCTGTGGGGAGGGGAGTGAAAAACTGTTTTTT
CASSCCGEGSEKLFF
>many|NA|TRBJ1-6|TRBV6-5
TGTGCCAGCAGCCAAAACTATAATTCACCCCTCCACTTT
CASSQNYNSPLHF
>many|NA|TRBJ1-5|TRBV7-2
TGTGCCAGCAGCTTAGTAGGTTCGGCCGAAGATCAGCCCCAGCATTTT
CASSLVGSAEDQPQHF
>few|NA|TRBJ2-2|TRBV28
TGTGCCAGCAGGAGGACAGCCCTAACCGGGGAGCTGTTTTTT
CASRRTALTGELFF
>few|NA|TRBJ1-2|TRBV9
TGTGCCAGCAGCGGGACAGCTTCGTATATTAGTTATGGCTACACCTTC
CASSGTASYISYGYTF
>many|NA|TRBJ2-2|TRBV5-4
TGTGCCAGCAGATTTGGTGCGCTGGAGAGTGCCGGGGAGCTGTTTTTT
CASRFGALESAGELFF
>many|NA|TRBJ1-2|TRBV12-3/TRBV12-4
TGTGCCAGCAGGATAACAAGGAGGGACTATGGCTACACCTTC
CASRITRRDYGYTF
>many|NA|TRBJ1-2|TRBV5-1
TGCGCCAGCAGCTTGGTAGGCCCAACCGGCTACACCTTC
CASSLVGPTGYTF
>NA|NA|TRBJ1-2|TRBV6-2/TRBV6-3
TGTGCCAGCATAGGGGACAACTATGGCTACACCTTC
CASIGDNYGYTF
>many|NA|TRBJ2-7|TRBV14
TGTGCCAGCAGCCAAGGGGAATTAGTCTACGAGCAGTACTTC
CASSQGELVYEQYF
>many|NA|TRBJ2-1|TRBV5-5
TGTGCCAGCAGCTCAGTGGGGGACTTTGAGCAGTTCTTC
CASSSVGDFEQFF
>many|TRBD1|TRBJ1-2|TRBV20-1
TGCAGCGCGGGACAGGGAGGCGGCTACACCTTC
CSAGQGGGYTF